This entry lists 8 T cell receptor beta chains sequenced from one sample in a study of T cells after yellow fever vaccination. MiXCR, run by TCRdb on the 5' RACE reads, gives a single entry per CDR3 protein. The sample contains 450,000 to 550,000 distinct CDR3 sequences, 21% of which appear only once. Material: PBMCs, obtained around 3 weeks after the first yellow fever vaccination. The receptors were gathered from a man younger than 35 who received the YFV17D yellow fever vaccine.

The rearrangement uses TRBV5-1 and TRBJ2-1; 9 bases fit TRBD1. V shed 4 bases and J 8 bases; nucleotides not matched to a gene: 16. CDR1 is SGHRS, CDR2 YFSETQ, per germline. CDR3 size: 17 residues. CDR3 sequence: CASSAIQGASGKHEQFF. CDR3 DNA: TGCGCCAGCAGCGCCATACAGGGGGCGTCTGGGAAACATGAGCAGTTCTTC.

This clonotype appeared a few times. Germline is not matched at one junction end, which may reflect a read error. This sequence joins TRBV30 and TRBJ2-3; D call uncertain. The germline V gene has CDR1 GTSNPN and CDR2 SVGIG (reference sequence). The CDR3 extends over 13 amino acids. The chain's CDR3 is CAWSVHGARSTDF. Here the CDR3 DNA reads TGTGCCTGGAGTGTACACGGAGCGAGGAGTACGGATTTT.

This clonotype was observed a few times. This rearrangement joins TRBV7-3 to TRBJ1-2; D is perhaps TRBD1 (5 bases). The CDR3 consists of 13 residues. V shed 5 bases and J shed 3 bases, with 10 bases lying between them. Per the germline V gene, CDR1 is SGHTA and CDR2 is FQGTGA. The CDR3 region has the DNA TGTGCCAGCAGCGCTCAAGGGGACTATGGCTACACCTTC. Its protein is CASSAQGDYGYTF.

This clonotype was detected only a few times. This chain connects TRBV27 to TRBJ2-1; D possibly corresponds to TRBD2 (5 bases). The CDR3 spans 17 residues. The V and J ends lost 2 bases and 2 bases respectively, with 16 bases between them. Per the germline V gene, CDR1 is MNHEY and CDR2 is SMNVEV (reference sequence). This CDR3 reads CASSLRLGVTTYNEQFF. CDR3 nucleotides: TGTGCCAGCAGTTTAAGGCTAGGTGTGACTACCTACAATGAGCAGTTCTTC.

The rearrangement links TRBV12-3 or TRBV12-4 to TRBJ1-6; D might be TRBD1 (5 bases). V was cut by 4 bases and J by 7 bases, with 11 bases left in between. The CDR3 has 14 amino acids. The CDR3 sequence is CASSSRGWNSPLHF. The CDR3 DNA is TGTGCCAGCAGTTCGAGGGGTTGGAATTCACCCCTCCACTTT.

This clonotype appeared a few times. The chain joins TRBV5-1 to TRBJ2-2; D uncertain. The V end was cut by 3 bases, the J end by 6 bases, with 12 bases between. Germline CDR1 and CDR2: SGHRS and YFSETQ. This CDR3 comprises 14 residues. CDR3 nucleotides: TGCGCCAGCAGCTCATCTCCCACGCCCGGGGAGCTGTTTTTT. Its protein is CASSSSPTPGELFF. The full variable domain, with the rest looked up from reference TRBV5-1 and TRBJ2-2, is KAGVTQTPRYLIKTRGQQVTLSCSPISGHRSVSWYQQTPGQGLQFLFEYFSETQRNKGNFPGRFSGRQFSNSRSEMNVSTLELGDSALYLCASSSSPTPGELFFGEGSRLTVL.

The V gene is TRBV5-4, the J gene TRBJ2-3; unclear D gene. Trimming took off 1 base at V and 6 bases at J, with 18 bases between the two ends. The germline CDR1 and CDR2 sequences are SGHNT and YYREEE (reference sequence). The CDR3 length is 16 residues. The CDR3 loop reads CASSLLNSQLGDTQYF. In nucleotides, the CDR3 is TGTGCCAGCAGCTTGCTTAACTCGCAATTGGGCGATACGCAGTATTTT.

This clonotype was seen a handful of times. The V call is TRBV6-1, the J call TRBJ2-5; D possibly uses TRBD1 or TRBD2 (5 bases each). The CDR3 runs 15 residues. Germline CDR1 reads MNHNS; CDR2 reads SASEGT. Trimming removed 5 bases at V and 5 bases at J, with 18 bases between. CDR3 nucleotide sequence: TGTGCCAGCAGTCAGTATGGGGGTTCCGGGGAGACCCAGTACTTC. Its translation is CASSQYGGSGETQYF.